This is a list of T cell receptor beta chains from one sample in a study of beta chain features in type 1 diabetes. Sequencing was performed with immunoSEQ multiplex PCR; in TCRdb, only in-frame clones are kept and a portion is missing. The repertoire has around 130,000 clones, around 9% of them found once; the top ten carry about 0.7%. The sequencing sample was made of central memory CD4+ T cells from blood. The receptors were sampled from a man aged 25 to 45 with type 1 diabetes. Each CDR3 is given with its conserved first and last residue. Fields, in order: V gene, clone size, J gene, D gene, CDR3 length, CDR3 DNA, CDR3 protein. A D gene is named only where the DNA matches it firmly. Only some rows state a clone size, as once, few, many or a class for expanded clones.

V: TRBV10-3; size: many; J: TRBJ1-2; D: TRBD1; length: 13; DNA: TGTGCCATCAGTCTAGGGACAGACTATGGCTACACCTTC; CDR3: CAISLGTDYGYTF
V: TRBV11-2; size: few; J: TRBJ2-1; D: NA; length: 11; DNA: TGTGCCAGCAGCTCCTCCGGTGAGCAGTTCTTC; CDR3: CASSSSGEQFF
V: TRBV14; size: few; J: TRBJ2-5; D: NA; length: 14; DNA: TGTGCCAGCAGCCAAGTTAGGACACCGGTGGCCCAGTACTTC; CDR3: CASSQVRTPVAQYF
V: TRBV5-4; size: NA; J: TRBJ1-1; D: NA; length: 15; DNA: TGTGCCAGCAGCTACGTAAAGACAGGGAACACTGAAGCTTTCTTT; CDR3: CASSYVKTGNTEAFF
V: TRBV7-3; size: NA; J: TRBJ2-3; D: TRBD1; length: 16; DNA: TGTGCCAGCAGCTTAATGGGACAGGGGGACACAGATACGCAGTATTTT; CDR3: CASSLMGQGDTDTQYF
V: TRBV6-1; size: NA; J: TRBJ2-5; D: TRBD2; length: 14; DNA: TGTGCCAGCAGTGCGGCGGGGGGGCGAGAGACCCAGTACTTC; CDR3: CASSAAGGRETQYF
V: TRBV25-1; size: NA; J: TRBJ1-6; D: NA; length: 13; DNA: TGTGCCAGTGCGGCGACAGCAAATTCACCCCTCCACTTT; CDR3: CASAATANSPLHF
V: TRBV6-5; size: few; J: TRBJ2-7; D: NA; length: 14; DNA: TGTGCCAGCAGTCCCGCGGACAGCTACTACGAGCAGTACTTC; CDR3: CASSPADSYYEQYF
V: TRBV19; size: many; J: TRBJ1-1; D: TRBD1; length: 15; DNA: TGTGCCAGCTGGACCAGGTGGACAGGGGAAACTGAAGCTTTCTTT; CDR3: CASWTRWTGETEAFF
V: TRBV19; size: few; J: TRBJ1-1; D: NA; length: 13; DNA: TGTGCCTCGCGGACAAACGTGAACACTGAAGCTTTCTTT; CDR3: CASRTNVNTEAFF
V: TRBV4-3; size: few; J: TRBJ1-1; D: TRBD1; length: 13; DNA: TGCGCCAGCAGCCGGACAGGGTACACTGAAGCTTTCTTT; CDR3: CASSRTGYTEAFF
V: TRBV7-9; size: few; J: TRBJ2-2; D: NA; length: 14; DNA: TGTGCCAGCAACCCGGGAGTCAACACCGGGGAGCTGTTTTTT; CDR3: CASNPGVNTGELFF
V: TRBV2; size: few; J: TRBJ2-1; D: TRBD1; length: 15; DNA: TGTGCCAGCGGTCACCCATTCATAGGACAGGGGGAGCAGTTCTTC; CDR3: CASGHPFIGQGEQFF
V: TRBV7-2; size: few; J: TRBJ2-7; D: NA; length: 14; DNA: TGTGCCAGCAGCTTTTTGACGCAGGGGGGCGAGCAGTACTTC; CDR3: CASSFLTQGGEQYF
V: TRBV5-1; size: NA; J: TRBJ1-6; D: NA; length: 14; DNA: TGCGCCAGCAGTCCATTAACAGGGAACTCACCCCTCCACTTT; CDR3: CASSPLTGNSPLHF
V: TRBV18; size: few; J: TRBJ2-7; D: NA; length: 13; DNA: TGTGCCAGCTCAGCGTCCATCTACTACGAGCAGTACTTC; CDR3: CASSASIYYEQYF
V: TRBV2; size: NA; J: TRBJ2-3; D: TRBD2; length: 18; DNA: TGTGCCAGCAGGTCCCCTAGCGGAGGGAACCCCAGCACAGATACGCAGTATTTT; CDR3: CASRSPSGGNPSTDTQYF
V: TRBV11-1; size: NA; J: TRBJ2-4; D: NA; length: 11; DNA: TGTGCCAGCAGCGTCAACCGGGACATCTACTTC; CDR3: CASSVNRDIYF
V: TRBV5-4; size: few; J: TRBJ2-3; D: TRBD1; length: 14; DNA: TGTGCCAGCAGCTTGACAGGGGCGGCAGATACGCAGTATTTT; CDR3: CASSLTGAADTQYF
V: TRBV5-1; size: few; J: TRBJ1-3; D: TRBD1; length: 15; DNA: TGCGCCAGCAGCTTGGAAGGGGGCACTGGAAACACCATATATTTT; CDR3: CASSLEGGTGNTIYF
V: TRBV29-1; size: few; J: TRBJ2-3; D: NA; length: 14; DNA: TGCAGCGTTTCTATAGCAGGGGCCACAGATACGCAGTATTTT; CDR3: CSVSIAGATDTQYF
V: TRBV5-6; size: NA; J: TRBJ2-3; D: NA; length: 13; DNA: TGTGCCAGCAGCTTGCCAGGCACAGATACGCAGTATTTT; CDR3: CASSLPGTDTQYF
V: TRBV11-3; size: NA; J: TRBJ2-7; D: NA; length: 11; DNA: TGTGCCAGCAGCTCCACGGGCGAGCAGTACTTC; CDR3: CASSSTGEQYF
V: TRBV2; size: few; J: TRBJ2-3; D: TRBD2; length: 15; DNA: TGTGCCAGCAATGACCGGGGGGGCGGCACAGATACGCAGTATTTT; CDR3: CASNDRGGGTDTQYF
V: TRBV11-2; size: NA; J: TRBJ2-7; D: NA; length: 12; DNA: TGTGCCAGCAGCTCCCGGACTCACGAGCAGTACTTC; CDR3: CASSSRTHEQYF
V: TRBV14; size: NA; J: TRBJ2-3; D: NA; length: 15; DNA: TGTGCCAGCAGCCAGTGGGGGCGGAGCGCAGATACGCAGTATTTT; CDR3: CASSQWGRSADTQYF
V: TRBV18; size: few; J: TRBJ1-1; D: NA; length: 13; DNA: TGTGCCAGCTCACGCGGGGGAAGTAATATAGCTTTCTTT; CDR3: CASSRGGSNIAFF
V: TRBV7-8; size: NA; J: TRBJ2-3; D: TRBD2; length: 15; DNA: TGTGCCAGCAGCCGGGACTACCAAAGCACAGATACGCAGTATTTT; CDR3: CASSRDYQSTDTQYF
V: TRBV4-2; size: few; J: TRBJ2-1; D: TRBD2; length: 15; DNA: TGTGCCAGCAGCCAAGACCAAGCGGGGAAGAATGAGCAGTTCTTC; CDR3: CASSQDQAGKNEQFF
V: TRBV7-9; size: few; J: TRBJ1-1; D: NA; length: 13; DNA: TGTGCCAGCAGCCCGTTAGAAGTTTCTGGAGCTTTCTTT; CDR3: CASSPLEVSGAFF
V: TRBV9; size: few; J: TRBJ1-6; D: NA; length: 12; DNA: TGTGCCAGCAGCGTTCAGGATTCACCCCTCCACTTT; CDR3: CASSVQDSPLHF
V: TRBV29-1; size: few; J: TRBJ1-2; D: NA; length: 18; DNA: TGCAGCGTTGATGTCGGGGAGGGGTTGGCCGGCTATAACTATGGCTACACCTTC; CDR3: CSVDVGEGLAGYNYGYTF
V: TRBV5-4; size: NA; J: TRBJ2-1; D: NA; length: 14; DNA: TGTGCCAGCAGCGTGGCTGGAGGAGGGTCTGAGCAGTTCTTC; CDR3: CASSVAGGGSEQFF
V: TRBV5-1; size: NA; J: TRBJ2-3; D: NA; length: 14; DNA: TGCGCCAGCAGCCGTTTCGAGGGGGCAGATACGCAGTATTTT; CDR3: CASSRFEGADTQYF
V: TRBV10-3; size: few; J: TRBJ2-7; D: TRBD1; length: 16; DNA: TGTGCCATCACCCCAAGTGGGACAGGGGGCTTCTACGAGCAGTACTTC; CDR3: CAITPSGTGGFYEQYF
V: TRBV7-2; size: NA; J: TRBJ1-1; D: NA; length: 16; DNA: TGTGCCAGCAGCAGGGCGGGGGGTTTAGGAGGCACTGAAGCTTTCTTT; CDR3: CASSRAGGLGGTEAFF
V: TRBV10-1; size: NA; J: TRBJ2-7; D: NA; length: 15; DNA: TGCGCCAGCAGGACCCGCGGGACAGTCTCCTACGAGCAGTACTTC; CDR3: CASRTRGTVSYEQYF
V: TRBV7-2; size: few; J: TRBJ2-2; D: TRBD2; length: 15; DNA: TGTGCCAGCAGCTTAGGGGGAGGGACGACCGGGGAGCTGTTTTTT; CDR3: CASSLGGGTTGELFF
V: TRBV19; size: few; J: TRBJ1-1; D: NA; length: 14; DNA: TGTGCCAGTAGTAAAGGGGGAGCGAACACTGAAGCTTTCTTT; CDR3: CASSKGGANTEAFF
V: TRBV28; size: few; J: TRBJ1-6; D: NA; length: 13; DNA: TGTGCCAGCAGCCGGGACTCTAATTCACCCCTCCACTTT; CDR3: CASSRDSNSPLHF
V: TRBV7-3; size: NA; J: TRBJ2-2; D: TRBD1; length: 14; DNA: TGTGCCAGCAGCTCCGACAGGGATACCGGGGAGCTGTTTTTT; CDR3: CASSSDRDTGELFF
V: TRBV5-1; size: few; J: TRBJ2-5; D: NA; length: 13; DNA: TGCGCCAGCAGCTCCCTCGGAGAAGAGACCCAGTACTTC; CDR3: CASSSLGEETQYF
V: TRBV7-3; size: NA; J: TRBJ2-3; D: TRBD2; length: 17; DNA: TGTGCCAGCAGCTTAGGGAGGGGCAAGGGAAGCACAGATACGCAGTATTTT; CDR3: CASSLGRGKGSTDTQYF
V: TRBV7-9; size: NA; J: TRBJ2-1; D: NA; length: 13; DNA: TGTGCCAGCAGCTTAGTATCGGGGGATGAGCAGTTCTTC; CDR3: CASSLVSGDEQFF
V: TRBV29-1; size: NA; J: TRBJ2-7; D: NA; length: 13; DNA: TGCAGCGCCACCTCGGAGGTATGGTACGAGCAGTACTTC; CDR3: CSATSEVWYEQYF
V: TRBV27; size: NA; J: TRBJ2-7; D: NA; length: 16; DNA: TGTGCCAGCAGTTTAAATCTCCGGGGGATCTCCTACGAGCAGTACTTC; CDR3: CASSLNLRGISYEQYF
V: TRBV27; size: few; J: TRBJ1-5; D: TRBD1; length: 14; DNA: TGTGCCAGCAGTTTGACAAGACAGGGTCAGCCCCAGCATTTT; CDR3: CASSLTRQGQPQHF
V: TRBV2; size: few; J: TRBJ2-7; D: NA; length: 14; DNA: TGTGCCAGCAGCCCGGACAACTATTCCTACGAGCAGTACTTC; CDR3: CASSPDNYSYEQYF
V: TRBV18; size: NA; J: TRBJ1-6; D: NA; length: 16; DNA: TGTGCCAGCTCACCACCGAGTGGGGGGATAAATTCACCCCTCCACTTT; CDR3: CASSPPSGGINSPLHF
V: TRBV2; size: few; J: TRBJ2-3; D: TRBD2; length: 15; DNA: TGTGCCGGGAGCCAGACGGGGGGGCCAAGAGATACGCAGTATTTT; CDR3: CAGSQTGGPRDTQYF